This note documents a single T cell receptor (beta chain) sequence. This CDR3 contains 16 residues. From germline, CDR1 is SGHRS and CDR2 YFSETQ. V gave up 4 bases and J gave up 0 bases; unmatched junction bases: 6. TCRdb keeps only in-frame clones here, not all; method: immunoSEQ multiplex PCR. The table shows 120,000 or so clones, with around 94% occurring only once. The sample originates from a study of Tregs in tolerant kidney transplant recipients. Sequenced input: CD4+ T cells from blood. The receptor was derived from a human donor in good health. The rearrangement links TRBV5-1 to TRBJ1-5, with 8 positions matching TRBD1. CDR3 residues: CASSLTGVGSNQPQHF. The DNA for the CDR3 is TGCGCCAGCAGCCTGACAGGGGTTGGTAGCAATCAGCCCCAGCATTTT.